The 15 T cell receptor beta chains presented below share a single source sample, sequenced in a study of blood T cell repertoires in COVID-19. TCRdb keeps only in-frame clones here, not all; method: immunoSEQ multiplex PCR. The sample carries over 45,000 clones, 80% to 90% recorded once. Source material: peripheral blood. These receptor sequences come from a middle-aged man with active COVID-19.

The CDR3 sequence: CASSYSGLAPDTQYF. In DNA form, the CDR3 reads TGTGCCAGCAGTTACAGTGGACTAGCACCAGATACGCAGTATTTT. This chain uses TRBV6-6 with TRBJ2-3; 8 bases line up with TRBD2. CDR1 and CDR2 (germline): MNHNY, SVGAGI (reference sequence). Unmatched junction bases numbered 5, after V lost 2 bases and J lost 4 bases. This CDR3 spans 15 amino acids.

The chain has TRBV5-1 and TRBJ2-1; 9 bases agree with TRBD2. V dropped 5 bases and J dropped 4; count of bases not matched to a gene: 7. Germline loops: CDR1 SGHRS, CDR2 YFSETQ. This CDR3 comprises 15 residues. This CDR3 reads CASSGLAGPYNEQFF. The CDR3 coding sequence is TGCGCCAGCAGTGGGCTAGCGGGACCGTACAATGAGCAGTTCTTC. The entire variable domain, with the rest obtained from reference TRBV5-1 and TRBJ2-1, is as follows: KAGVTQTPRYLIKTRGQQVTLSCSPISGHRSVSWYQQTPGQGLQFLFEYFSETQRNKGNFPGRFSGRQFSNSRSEMNVSTLELGDSALYLCASSGLAGPYNEQFFGPGTRLTVL.

This chain connects TRBV19 to TRBJ2-7; D call uncertain. The CDR3 loop spans 13 amino acids. Trimming cost V 4 bases and J 3 bases, with 10 bases left between them. CDR1 and CDR2 from the germline V gene are LNHDA and SQIVND (reference sequence). CDR3 region: CASSTPNGYEQYF. The CDR3 DNA follows: TGTGCCAGTAGTACCCCCAACGGCTACGAGCAGTACTTC.

The chain is built from TRBV5-1 and TRBJ2-5, with 9 bases that match TRBD1. The CDR3 is 14 amino acids. Germline V CDR1 and CDR2: SGHRS, YFSETQ. J lost 1 base, V lost 4 bases, and 2 bases had no gene match. The CDR3 DNA sequence: TGCGCCAGCAGCCCGACAGGGGGCCAAGAGACCCAGTACTTC. Amino acid sequence: CASSPTGGQETQYF. Drawing the rest from reference TRBV5-1 and TRBJ2-5, the complete variable domain is KAGVTQTPRYLIKTRGQQVTLSCSPISGHRSVSWYQQTPGQGLQFLFEYFSETQRNKGNFPGRFSGRQFSNSRSEMNVSTLELGDSALYLCASSPTGGQETQYFGPGTRLLVL.

This chain connects TRBV7-2 to TRBJ2-3; possible D gene TRBD1, 6 bases. The CDR3 runs 15 residues. Germline V gene data show CDR1 as SGHTA and CDR2 as FQGNSA. Trimming cost V 6 bases and J 1 base, with 14 bases left between them. This chain's CDR3 is CASSDRSPRTDTQYF. The CDR3 DNA reads TGTGCCAGCAGTGACAGGTCACCCCGCACAGATACGCAGTATTTT.

This chain uses TRBV11-3 with TRBJ2-1; perhaps TRBD1 as D (5 bases). The V end lost 0 bases, the J end lost 9 bases, and 12 bases lay between the germline ends. The germline V gene encodes CDR1 SGHNT and CDR2 YENEEA. This CDR3 is built from 14 residues. In DNA form, the CDR3 reads TGTGCCAGCAGCTTAGATGGTCGACAGTCTGAGCAGTTCTTC. Translating gives CASSLDGRQSEQFF.

A remark on this clone: One junction end does not reproduce the germline sequence, and a read error may be involved. The chain is built from TRBV7-9 and TRBJ1-2; the D gene is possibly TRBD1 (6 bases). The CDR3 totals 10 residues. Germline V gene data show CDR1 as SEHNR and CDR2 as FQNEAQ (reference sequence). The CDR3 DNA follows: TGTGCCAGCAGCTTGGACAGTACCCCCTTC. Its translation is CASSLDSTPF.

This chain links TRBV7-2 with TRBJ2-3; no firm D call. V gave up 0 bases and J gave up 4 bases, with 11 bases separating them. CDR1 and CDR2 from the germline V gene are SGHTA and FQGNSA. This CDR3 is 15 amino acids long. The CDR3 nucleotides are TGTGCCAGCAGCTTAGCGAGAGGTCACGCAGATACGCAGTATTTT. Amino acids: CASSLARGHADTQYF.

This chain uses TRBV18 with TRBJ2-3; the match to TRBD1 covers 7 bases. This CDR3 has 18 residues. From germline, CDR1 is KGHSH and CDR2 LQKENI. J lost 0 bases, V lost 6 bases, and 15 bases had no gene match. The CDR3, as DNA: TGTGCCAGCTCGCTGGAAACGCTCAGGGGGAGTAGCACAGATACGCAGTATTTT. The encoded protein is CASSLETLRGSSTDTQYF.

CDR3 amino acids: CASSLRDTPGYETQYF. The CDR3 nucleotides are TGCGCCAGCAGCTTGCGGGACACCCCGGGGTATGAGACCCAGTACTTC. V and J are TRBV5-1 and TRBJ2-5, with TRBD1 as a possible D gene (6 bases). Germline assignment: CDR1 SGHRS and CDR2 YFSETQ. Trimming stripped 1 base from V and 5 bases from J, with 18 bases between. The CDR3 totals 16 residues.

This clone was detected only once. The chain recombines TRBV4-3 with TRBJ2-2; a possible D gene is TRBD2 (7 bases). The CDR3 has 15 amino acids. The ends were cut back, 4 bases at V and 4 bases at J, with 13 bases in the middle. Germline lookup yields CDR1 LGHNA and CDR2 YSLEER. CDR3 nucleotide sequence: TGCGCCAGCAGCCTATCTGGGGGGGCCACCGGGGAGCTGTTTTTT. Its protein product is CASSLSGGATGELFF.

The chain carries TRBV11-2 and TRBJ1-1; D unresolved. Germline V gene data show CDR1 as SGHAT and CDR2 as FQNNGV. V was cut by 1 base and J by 3 bases, with 12 bases left in between. The CDR3 runs 15 residues. DNA of the CDR3: TGTGCCAGCAGCTTAGTGAGGGCGGGTTACACTGAAGCTTTCTTT. Protein sequence: CASSLVRAGYTEAFF.

The CDR3 sequence is CASSSYRDYSEAFF. CDR3 nucleotide sequence: TGCGCCAGCAGCTCTTACAGGGATTATTCTGAAGCTTTCTTT. This sequence joins TRBV5-1 and TRBJ1-1, with TRBD1 as a possible D gene (6 bases). Germline V gene sequence: CDR1 SGHRS, CDR2 YFSETQ. Trimming removed 3 bases from V and 6 bases from J, with 15 bases in between. The CDR3 consists of 14 residues.

The chain uses TRBV9 and TRBJ2-6; TRBD1 agrees at 9 bases. This CDR3 is 18 amino acids long. Germline loops: CDR1 SGDLS, CDR2 YYNGEE. V was clipped by 3 bases and J by 0 bases; unmatched bases: 7. The CDR3 loop reads CASSGPGQGISGANVLTF. The CDR3 nucleotides are TGTGCCAGCAGCGGACCGGGACAGGGAATCTCTGGGGCCAACGTCCTGACTTTC.

The chain links TRBV6-5 to TRBJ1-2; TRBD1 agrees at 7 bases. Losses at the gene ends were 5 bases for V and 4 bases for J; bases not matched to a gene: 10. Germline V gene lookup returns CDR1 MNHEY and CDR2 SVGAGI. The CDR3 spans 15 residues. The CDR3 bases are TGTGCCAGCAGTAGTTGGACAGGAGAATCCTATGGCTACACCTTC. As protein: CASSSWTGESYGYTF.